The sequence of this T cell receptor (beta chain) was determined in a study of immune heterogeneity within non-small cell lung tumors. The starting template was genomic DNA from bulk tumor, around 660 ng per sample. Several far-apart biopsies were taken per primary tumor during surgery. With untreated, newly diagnosed non-small cell lung cancer, the patients went on to undergo curative surgery. Amplifying TCR beta CDR3 involved multiplex PCR carried out with 32 V and 13 J primers. TCRdb passed the multiplex PCR reads through MiXCR, listing each CDR3 protein once. This table has some 10,000 distinct CDR3 sequences, 30% appearing once. This clonotype was obtained from a woman in her sixties with non-small cell lung cancer. The sample consisted of lung tumor tissue.

DNA for the CDR3: TGTGCCAGCAGTGGGGAGACAGGGGTCGAGCAGTACTTC. This translates into CASSGETGVEQYF. The chain combines TRBV27 with TRBJ2-7; 8 positions match TRBD1. This CDR3 spans 13 amino acids. With 5 bases clipped from V and 6 bases from J, the junction kept 6 bases outside the gene matches. Germline CDR1 MNHEY, CDR2 SMNVEV (reference sequence).